This TCR beta chain comes out of a study of T-cell memory formation after mild COVID-19. Study-level points and caveats: Cross-reactive memory seemingly joined, as some responding clones were found in pre-infection memory. Those CD4+ clones that contracted were mainly in CM and EM (CD8+ ones in EMRA).

V shed 5 bases and J shed 10 bases, with 20 bases lying between them. This CDR3 contains 14 residues. CDR1 SGHTA and CDR2 FQGNSA come from the germline V gene. TCRdb analysed the 5' RACE reads with MiXCR anew, one entry per CDR3 protein. The table shows approximately 150,000 distinct CDR3 sequences, with about 6.1% occurring only once. This clonotype came up many times. Its antigen is not known. The receptor's source is an adult woman who had mild COVID-19 (a few samples of this study predate the infection). Cell type and time point are not known. The chain joins TRBV7-2 to TRBJ1-1; tentatively, D is TRBD1 (6 bases). The source material was PBMCs or a T cell subset sorted from them (not recorded which). Here the CDR3 DNA reads TGTGCCAGCAGCCTTTTGGGACTCCAAGGGGGAGCTTTCTTT. It encodes CASSLLGLQGGAFF.